This T cell receptor (beta chain) was recorded in a study of shared clonotypes between healthy human individuals. Genomic DNA (from each subset) was split evenly across several immunoSEQ plates. Here immunoSEQ multiplex PCR was the method, and the copy in TCRdb shows in-frame clones only, minus some. The table includes 2.3 million or so clones, approximately 95% detected once. The sequence came from a young man in good health. Some clones in this sample may be carry-over from other donors' samples. The sample taken for sequencing was naive CD4+ T cells from PBMCs. Subset meaning: CD45RA+ positively selected.

The CDR3 DNA reads TGTGCCTGGAGTGTACATCCTGGGTATGAAGCGGGAGAGGAGGTGGTCGAGCAGTACTTC. This encodes CAWSVHPGYEAGEEVVEQYF. The rearrangement links TRBV30 to TRBJ2-7, with 8 bases aligning to TRBD2. This CDR3 contains 20 residues. The trim removed 0 bases at V and 6 bases at J, leaving 25 bases unmatched. CDR1 is GTSNPN and CDR2 is SVGIG in the germline V gene (reference sequence).